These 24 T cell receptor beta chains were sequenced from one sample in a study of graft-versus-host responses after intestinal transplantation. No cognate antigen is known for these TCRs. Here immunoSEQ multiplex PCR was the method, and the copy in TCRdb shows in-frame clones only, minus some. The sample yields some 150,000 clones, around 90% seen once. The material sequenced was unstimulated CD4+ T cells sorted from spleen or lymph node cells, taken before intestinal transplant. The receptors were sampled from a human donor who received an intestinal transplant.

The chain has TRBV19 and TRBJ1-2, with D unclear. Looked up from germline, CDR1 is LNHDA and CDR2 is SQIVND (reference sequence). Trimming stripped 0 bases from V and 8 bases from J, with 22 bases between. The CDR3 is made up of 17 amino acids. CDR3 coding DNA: TGTGCCAGTAGTATAGATCCAGGTTTCACTATCAAGGGCGGCTACACCTTC. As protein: CASSIDPGFTIKGGYTF.

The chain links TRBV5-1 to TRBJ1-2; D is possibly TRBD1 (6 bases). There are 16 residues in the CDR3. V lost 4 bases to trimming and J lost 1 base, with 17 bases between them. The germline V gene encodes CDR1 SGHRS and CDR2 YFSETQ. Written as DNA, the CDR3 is TGCGCCAGCAGCCCGAACCCGGGACAAATTAACTATGGCTACACCTTC. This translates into CASSPNPGQINYGYTF. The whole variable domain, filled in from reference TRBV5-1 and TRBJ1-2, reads KAGVTQTPRYLIKTRGQQVTLSCSPISGHRSVSWYQQTPGQGLQFLFEYFSETQRNKGNFPGRFSGRQFSNSRSEMNVSTLELGDSALYLCASSPNPGQINYGYTFGSGTRLTVV.

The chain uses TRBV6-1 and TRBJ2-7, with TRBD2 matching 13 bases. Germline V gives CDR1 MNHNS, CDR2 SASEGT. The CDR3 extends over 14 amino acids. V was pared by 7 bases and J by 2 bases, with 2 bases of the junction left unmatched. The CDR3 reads CASTGTSGAYEQYF. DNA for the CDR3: TGTGCCAGCACTGGGACTAGCGGGGCCTACGAGCAGTACTTC.

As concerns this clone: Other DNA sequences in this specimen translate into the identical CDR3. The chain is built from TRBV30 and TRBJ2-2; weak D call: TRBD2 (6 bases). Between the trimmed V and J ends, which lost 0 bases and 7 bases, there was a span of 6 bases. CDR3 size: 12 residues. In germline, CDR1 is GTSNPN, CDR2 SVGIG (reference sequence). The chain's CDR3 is CAWSVGGGELFF. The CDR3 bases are TGTGCCTGGAGTGTGGGGGGCGGGGAGCTGTTTTTT.

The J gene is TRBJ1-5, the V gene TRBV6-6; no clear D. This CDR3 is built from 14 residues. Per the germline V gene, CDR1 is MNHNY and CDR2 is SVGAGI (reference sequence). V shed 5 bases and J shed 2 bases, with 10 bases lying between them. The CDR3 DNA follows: TGTGCCAGCAGTGCCATCGAAGGCAATCAGCCCCAGCATTTT. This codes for CASSAIEGNQPQHF.

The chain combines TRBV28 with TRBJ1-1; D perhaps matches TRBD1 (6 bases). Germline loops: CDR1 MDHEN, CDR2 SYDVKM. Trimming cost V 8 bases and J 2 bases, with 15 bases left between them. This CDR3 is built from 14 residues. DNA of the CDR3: TGTGCCAGCGCCAGGGGCACCTTAAACACTGAAGCTTTCTTT. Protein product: CASARGTLNTEAFF.

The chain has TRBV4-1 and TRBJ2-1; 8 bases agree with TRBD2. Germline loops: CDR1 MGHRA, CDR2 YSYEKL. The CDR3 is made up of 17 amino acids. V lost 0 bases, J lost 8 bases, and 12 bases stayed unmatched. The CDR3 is CASSQEGIAGLVDEQFF. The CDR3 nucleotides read TGCGCCAGCAGCCAAGAAGGGATAGCGGGACTAGTGGATGAGCAGTTCTTC.

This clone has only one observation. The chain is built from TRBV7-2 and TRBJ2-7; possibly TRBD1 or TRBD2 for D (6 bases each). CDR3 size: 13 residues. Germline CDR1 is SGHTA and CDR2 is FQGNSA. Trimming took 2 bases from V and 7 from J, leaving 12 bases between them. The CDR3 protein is CASSLITGAEQYF. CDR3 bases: TGTGCCAGCAGCTTAATCACGGGGGCGGAGCAGTACTTC.

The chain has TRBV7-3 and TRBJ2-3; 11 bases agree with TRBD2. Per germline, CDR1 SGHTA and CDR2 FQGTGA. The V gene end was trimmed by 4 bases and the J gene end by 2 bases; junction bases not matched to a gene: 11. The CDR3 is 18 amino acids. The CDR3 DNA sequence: TGTGCCAGCAGCTCCAGGCCCAGGACTAGCGGGTACACAGATACGCAGTATTTT. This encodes CASSSRPRTSGYTDTQYF.

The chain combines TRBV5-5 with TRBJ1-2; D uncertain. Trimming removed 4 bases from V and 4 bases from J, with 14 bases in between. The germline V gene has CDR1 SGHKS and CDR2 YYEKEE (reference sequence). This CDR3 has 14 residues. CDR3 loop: CASSPGPSGYGYTF. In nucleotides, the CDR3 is TGTGCCAGCAGCCCTGGACCGTCTGGCTATGGCTACACCTTC.

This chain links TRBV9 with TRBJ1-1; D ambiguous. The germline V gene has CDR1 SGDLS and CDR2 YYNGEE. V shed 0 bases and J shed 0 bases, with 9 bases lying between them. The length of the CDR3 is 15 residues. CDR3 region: CASSVDPNLNTEAFF. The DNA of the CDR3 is TGTGCCAGCAGCGTAGATCCCAATCTGAACACTGAAGCTTTCTTT.

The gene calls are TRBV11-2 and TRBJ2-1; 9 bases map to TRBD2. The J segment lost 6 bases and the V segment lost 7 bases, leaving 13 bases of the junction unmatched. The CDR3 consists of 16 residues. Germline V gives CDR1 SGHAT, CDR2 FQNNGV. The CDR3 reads CASIIADSGSLNEQFF. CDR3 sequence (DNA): TGTGCCAGCATAATAGCCGATAGCGGGAGTCTCAATGAGCAGTTCTTC.

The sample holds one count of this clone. The CDR3 here is CASSRGRIQETQYF. CDR3 coding DNA: TGTGCCAGCAGTAGGGGACGGATACAAGAGACCCAGTACTTC. The chain uses TRBV7-2 and TRBJ2-5, with D perhaps assigned TRBD1 or TRBD2 (5 bases each). Germline values: CDR1 SGHTA, CDR2 FQGNSA. V was trimmed by 6 bases and J by 2 bases, leaving 13 bases between them. This CDR3 spans 14 amino acids.

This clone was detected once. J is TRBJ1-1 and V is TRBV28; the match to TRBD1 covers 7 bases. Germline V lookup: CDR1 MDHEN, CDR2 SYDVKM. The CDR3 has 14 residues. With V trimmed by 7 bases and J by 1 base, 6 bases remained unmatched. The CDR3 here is CASIAGGRNTEAFF. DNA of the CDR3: TGTGCCAGCATTGCAGGGGGGCGGAACACTGAAGCTTTCTTT.

Written as DNA, the CDR3 is TGTGCCAGCAGTTCCCCGGGAAGGGGTGAGACCCAGTACTTC. It encodes CASSSPGRGETQYF. This sequence joins TRBV6-1 and TRBJ2-5; D could derive from TRBD1 or TRBD2 (5 bases each). This CDR3 contains 14 residues. V shed 5 bases and J shed 5 bases, with 15 bases lying between them. CDR1 is MNHNS and CDR2 is SASEGT in the germline V gene.

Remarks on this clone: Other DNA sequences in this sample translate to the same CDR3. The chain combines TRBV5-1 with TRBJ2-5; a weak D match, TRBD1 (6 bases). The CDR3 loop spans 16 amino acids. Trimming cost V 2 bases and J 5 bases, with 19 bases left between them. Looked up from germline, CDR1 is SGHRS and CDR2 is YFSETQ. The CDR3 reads CASSLGGLGARETQYF. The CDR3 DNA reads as TGCGCCAGCAGCTTAGGAGGTTTGGGGGCGCGGGAGACCCAGTACTTC.

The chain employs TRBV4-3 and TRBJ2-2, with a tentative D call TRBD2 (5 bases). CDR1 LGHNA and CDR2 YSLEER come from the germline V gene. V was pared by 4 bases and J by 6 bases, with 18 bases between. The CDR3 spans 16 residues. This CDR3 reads CASSPSLFPGPGELFF. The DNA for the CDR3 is TGCGCCAGCAGCCCTAGCCTCTTCCCTGGCCCCGGGGAGCTGTTTTTT.

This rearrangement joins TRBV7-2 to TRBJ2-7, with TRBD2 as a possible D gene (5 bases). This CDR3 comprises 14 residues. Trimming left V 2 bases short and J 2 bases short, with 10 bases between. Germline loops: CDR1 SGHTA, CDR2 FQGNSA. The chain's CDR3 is CASSLPSRPYEQYF. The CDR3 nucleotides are TGTGCCAGCAGCTTACCTAGCAGACCCTACGAGCAGTACTTC.

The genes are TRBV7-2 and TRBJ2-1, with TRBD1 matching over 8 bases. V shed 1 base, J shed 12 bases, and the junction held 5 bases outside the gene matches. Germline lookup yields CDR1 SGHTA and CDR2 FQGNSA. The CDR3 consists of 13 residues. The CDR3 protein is CASSLGTGPPQFF. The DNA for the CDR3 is TGTGCCAGCAGCTTAGGGACAGGGCCCCCGCAGTTCTTC. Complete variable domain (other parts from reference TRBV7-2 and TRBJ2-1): GAGVSQSPSNKVTEKGKDVELRCDPISGHTALYWYRQSLGQGLEFLIYFQGNSAPDKSGLPSDRFSAERTGGSVSTLTIQRTQQEDSAVYLCASSLGTGPPQFFGPGTRLTVL.

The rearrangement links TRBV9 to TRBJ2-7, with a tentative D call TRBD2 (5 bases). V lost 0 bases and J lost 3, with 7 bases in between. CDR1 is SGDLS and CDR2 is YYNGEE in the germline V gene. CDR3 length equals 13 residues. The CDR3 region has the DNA TGTGCCAGCAGCGTAGCTGAGGGCTACGAGCAGTACTTC. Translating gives CASSVAEGYEQYF.

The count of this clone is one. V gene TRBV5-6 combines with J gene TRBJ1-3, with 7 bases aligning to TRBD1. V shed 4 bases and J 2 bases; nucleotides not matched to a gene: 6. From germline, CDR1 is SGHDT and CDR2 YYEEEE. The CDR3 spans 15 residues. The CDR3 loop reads CASSSDRDAGNTIYF. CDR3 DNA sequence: TGTGCCAGCAGCAGTGACAGGGATGCTGGAAACACCATATATTTT.

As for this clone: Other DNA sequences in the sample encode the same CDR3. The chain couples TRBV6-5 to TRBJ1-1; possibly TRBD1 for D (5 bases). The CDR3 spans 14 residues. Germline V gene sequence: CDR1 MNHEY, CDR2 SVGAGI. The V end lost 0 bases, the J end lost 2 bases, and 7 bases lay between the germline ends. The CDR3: CASSYSGRNTEAFF. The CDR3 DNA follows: TGTGCCAGCAGTTACTCGGGGCGTAACACTGAAGCTTTCTTT.

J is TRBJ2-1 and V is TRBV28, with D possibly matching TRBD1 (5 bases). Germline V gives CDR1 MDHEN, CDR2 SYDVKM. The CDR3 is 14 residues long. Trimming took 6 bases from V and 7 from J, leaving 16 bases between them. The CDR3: CASSSPDTANEQFF. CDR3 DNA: TGTGCCAGCAGCTCTCCGGACACGGCGAATGAGCAGTTCTTC.

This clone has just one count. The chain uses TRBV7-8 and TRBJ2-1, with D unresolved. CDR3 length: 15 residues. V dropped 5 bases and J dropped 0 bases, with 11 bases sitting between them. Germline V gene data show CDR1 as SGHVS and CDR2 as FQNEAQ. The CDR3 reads CASSPPAFSYNEQFF. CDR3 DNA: TGTGCCAGCAGCCCGCCGGCCTTCTCCTACAATGAGCAGTTCTTC.